Following are 26 T cell receptor beta chains from one sample sequenced in a study of OX40 agonist ivuxolimab in advanced cancers. The method was immunoSEQ multiplex PCR; TCRdb's version includes in-frame clones alone and lacks a portion of them. The table lists around 84,000 clones, just under 95% of them singletons. Sequencing used CD4+ or CD8+ T cells sorted from blood, obtained in a trial of the OX40 agonist ivuxolimab. Receptors originate from an adult with an advanced solid tumor such as melanoma, head and neck, liver or kidney cancer.

This clone was counted a single time. The rearrangement links TRBV27 to TRBJ2-1, with 10 bases aligning to TRBD1. The V gene end was trimmed by 2 bases and the J gene end by 8 bases; junction bases not matched to a gene: 6. The CDR3 length is 15 residues. Germline V gene data show CDR1 as MNHEY and CDR2 as SMNVEV (reference sequence). The CDR3 here is CASSLGDRGRDEQFF. CDR3 bases: TGTGCCAGCAGTTTAGGGGACAGGGGACGAGATGAGCAGTTCTTC.

J is TRBJ2-7 and V is TRBV4-1; D is perhaps TRBD2 (6 bases). This CDR3 region has 15 residues. V was cut by 3 bases and J by 4 bases, with 16 bases left in between. The germline gives CDR1 MGHRA, CDR2 YSYEKL. CDR3 bases: TGCGCCAGCAGCCAGCGGGACCCCCCGCCTTACGAGCAGTACTTC. Its protein is CASSQRDPPPYEQYF.

This chain's CDR3 is CASSIAQYNEQFF. The DNA for the CDR3 is TGTGCCAGTAGTATAGCCCAATACAATGAGCAGTTCTTC. The chain uses TRBV19 and TRBJ2-1; D call uncertain. CDR3 length equals 13 residues. The germline V gene has CDR1 LNHDA and CDR2 SQIVND (reference sequence). V lost 1 base and J 4 bases, leaving 5 bases between the germline ends.

The chain carries TRBV6-5 and TRBJ2-7; D is unclear. The length of the CDR3 is 15 residues. Trimming took off 2 bases at V and 2 bases at J, with 13 bases between the two ends. CDR1 and CDR2 from the germline V gene are MNHEY and SVGAGI. The CDR3 nucleotides read TGTGCCAGCAGTTACGCAGGACCCAAGGCCTACGAGCAGTACTTC. Encoded protein: CASSYAGPKAYEQYF.

The rearrangement joins TRBV9 to TRBJ2-7; D gene uncertain. The germline CDR1 and CDR2 sequences are SGDLS and YYNGEE. The CDR3 is made up of 15 amino acids. With 0 bases removed from V and 0 bases from J, the gap between germline ends came to 10 bases. This CDR3 reads CASSVGSAVSYEQYF. For the CDR3, the DNA is TGTGCCAGCAGCGTAGGGTCTGCTGTCTCCTACGAGCAGTACTTC.

This sequence joins TRBV7-6 and TRBJ1-1; TRBD1 is a possible D gene (5 bases). From germline, CDR1 is SGHVS and CDR2 FNYEAQ. This CDR3 is built from 11 residues. Trimming took off 5 bases at V and 5 bases at J, with 6 bases between the two ends. The CDR3 region is CASSGGTEAFF. The CDR3, as DNA: TGTGCCAGCAGCGGGGGAACTGAAGCTTTCTTT.

The chain uses TRBV4-1 and TRBJ1-5; tentatively, D is TRBD1 (6 bases). Germline V gene sequence: CDR1 MGHRA, CDR2 YSYEKL. Trimming cost V 0 bases and J 0 bases, with 12 bases left between them. The CDR3 spans 17 residues. The CDR3, as DNA: TGCGCCAGCAGCCAAGACGTGAAGGGGGGTAGCAATCAGCCCCAGCATTTT. Encoded protein: CASSQDVKGGSNQPQHF.

The V call is TRBV13, the J call TRBJ2-7, with D possibly called TRBD1 or TRBD2 (5 bases each). This CDR3 is built from 15 residues. The germline V and J ends were trimmed by 5 bases and 0 bases, with 14 bases remaining between them. The V gene's germline CDR1 is PRHDT and CDR2 FYEKMQ (reference sequence). CDR3 region: CASSTRDGLSYEQYF. CDR3 DNA: TGTGCCAGCAGCACCCGGGACGGCCTCTCCTACGAGCAGTACTTC.

The J gene is TRBJ2-5, the V gene TRBV27, with no clear D. The CDR3 spans 12 residues. The germline V gene has CDR1 MNHEY and CDR2 SMNVEV (reference sequence). Trimming took off 7 bases at V and 5 bases at J, with 11 bases between the two ends. In DNA, the CDR3 is TGTGCCAGCATGTCAGCCAAGGAGACCCAGTACTTC. Translation: CASMSAKETQYF.

J is TRBJ2-1 and V is TRBV9, with D hard to call. CDR3 length equals 15 residues. V was trimmed by 3 bases and J by 1 base, leaving 11 bases between them. The germline CDR1 and CDR2 sequences are SGDLS and YYNGEE. The CDR3, as DNA: TGTGCCAGCAGCGGTAGTGGGATTTCCTACAATGAGCAGTTCTTC. Its protein is CASSGSGISYNEQFF.

The V call is TRBV7-8, the J call TRBJ2-1; D is perhaps TRBD1 or TRBD2 (6 bases each). Trimming took 2 bases from V and 4 from J, leaving 18 bases between them. The CDR3 covers 17 residues. In germline, CDR1 is SGHVS, CDR2 FQNEAQ. CDR3 DNA sequence: TGTGCCAGCAGCTTATCGGGGGCACAGGGCCGGTACAATGAGCAGTTCTTC. Translation: CASSLSGAQGRYNEQFF.

The V and J genes are TRBV4-1 and TRBJ2-1, with D unclear. The CDR3 length is 13 residues. The V end was cut by 0 bases, the J end by 8 bases, with 8 bases between. CDR1 is MGHRA, CDR2 YSYEKL, per germline. The CDR3 DNA reads TGCGCCAGCAGCCAAGAATACGTCGATGAGCAGTTCTTC. Translating gives CASSQEYVDEQFF.

The CDR3 bases are TGTGCCAGCAGTGAAATGCGAACCTACAATGAGCAGTTCTTC. Protein: CASSEMRTYNEQFF. J is TRBJ2-1 and V is TRBV6-1; D not certain. This CDR3 has 14 amino acids. Germline lookup yields CDR1 MNHNS and CDR2 SASEGT. The V end lost 2 bases, the J end lost 2 bases, and 7 bases lay between the germline ends.

For this clone: Other nucleotide sequences in the sample specify the same CDR3. The gene calls are TRBV2 and TRBJ1-1; D is ambiguous. CDR3 size: 12 residues. Trimming left V 6 bases short and J 3 bases short, with 8 bases between. CDR1 and CDR2 (germline): SNHLY, FYNNEI. CDR3 in DNA: TGTGCCAGCAGGGGCGGGGACACTGAAGCTTTCTTT. This gives the protein CASRGGDTEAFF. Using reference TRBV2 and TRBJ1-1 for the parts outside the CDR3, the full variable domain is EPEVTQTPSHQVTQMGQEVILRCVPISNHLYFYWYRQILGQKVEFLVSFYNNEISEKSEIFDDQFSVERPDGSNFTLKIRSTKLEDSAMYFCASRGGDTEAFFGQGTRLTVV.

This clone has only one observation. The J gene is TRBJ1-3, the V gene TRBV11-3; no definite D call. Germline CDR1 is SGHNT and CDR2 is YENEEA. This CDR3 has 15 residues. Trimming took off 5 bases at V and 0 bases at J, with 11 bases between the two ends. CDR3 in amino acids: CASSRESPSGNTIYF. CDR3 DNA sequence: TGTGCCAGCAGCCGGGAGAGCCCCTCTGGAAACACCATATATTTT.

This chain joins TRBV9 and TRBJ1-1; D is unresolved. The CDR3 spans 9 residues. V gave up 3 bases and J gave up 7 bases, with 1 base separating them. CDR1 is SGDLS and CDR2 is YYNGEE in the germline V gene. CDR3 nucleotides: TGTGCCAGCAGCGATGAAGCTTTCTTT. This gives the protein CASSDEAFF.

The V and J genes are TRBV5-1 and TRBJ2-7, with a possible D match to TRBD2 (5 bases). The CDR3 contains 12 residues. The germline gives CDR1 SGHRS, CDR2 YFSETQ. Trimming cost V 3 bases and J 7 bases, with 11 bases left between them. CDR3 nucleotides: TGCGCCAGCAGCTCGGTGTCGGGGGAGCAGTACTTC. Translating gives CASSSVSGEQYF.

The chain couples TRBV14 to TRBJ1-1; D unclear. The CDR3 has 13 residues. Germline V gene lookup returns CDR1 SGHDN and CDR2 FVKESK. V dropped 4 bases and J dropped 1 base, with 7 bases sitting between them. The CDR3 spells CASSLPGNTEAFF. In DNA, the CDR3 is TGTGCCAGCAGCCTCCCCGGGAACACTGAAGCTTTCTTT.

V is TRBV27 and J is TRBJ2-3; possible D gene TRBD1, 5 bases. With 5 bases removed from V and 11 bases from J, the gap between germline ends came to 17 bases. The CDR3 runs to 13 residues. Germline CDR1 and CDR2: MNHEY and SMNVEV (reference sequence). This CDR3 is CASSPNWGQGQYF. DNA for the CDR3: TGTGCCAGCAGTCCCAACTGGGGCCAGGGGCAGTATTTT.

V and J are TRBV13 and TRBJ2-7; TRBD1 aligns across 10 bases. Per germline, CDR1 PRHDT and CDR2 FYEKMQ (reference sequence). Trimming took 4 bases from V and 6 from J; bases not matched to a gene: 6. The CDR3 runs 14 residues. CDR3 amino acids: CASSSGQGIREQYF. CDR3 nucleotides: TGTGCCAGCAGCTCGGGACAGGGGATCCGCGAGCAGTACTTC.

V usage is TRBV27 and J usage is TRBJ1-1, with 10 bases matching TRBD1. There are 16 residues in the CDR3. With 7 bases clipped from V and 3 bases from J, the junction kept 11 bases outside the gene matches. Per the germline V gene, CDR1 is MNHEY and CDR2 is SMNVEV (reference sequence). This CDR3 reads CASTESWTGGDTEAFF. Here the CDR3 DNA reads TGTGCCAGCACCGAATCTTGGACAGGGGGGGACACTGAAGCTTTCTTT.

This chain joins TRBV13 and TRBJ2-3; D is unresolved. This CDR3 is 14 amino acids long. Germline lookup yields CDR1 PRHDT and CDR2 FYEKMQ (reference sequence). V lost 0 bases and J 2 bases, leaving 6 bases between the germline ends. The CDR3 protein is CASSLGPTTDTQYF. The CDR3 DNA is TGTGCCAGCAGCTTAGGCCCCACCACAGATACGCAGTATTTT.

The chain employs TRBV9 and TRBJ2-3; tentative D call: TRBD1 (6 bases). The CDR3 is 18 residues long. V dropped 1 base and J dropped 3 bases, with 21 bases sitting between them. Germline V gene lookup returns CDR1 SGDLS and CDR2 YYNGEE. The CDR3 region has the DNA TGTGCCAGCAGCGTATACACTACCCCGCAGGGGCCAACAGATACGCAGTATTTT. Its protein product is CASSVYTTPQGPTDTQYF.

This chain connects TRBV7-2 to TRBJ2-2, with 10 positions matching TRBD1. The V segment lost 5 bases and the J segment 6 bases; nucleotides outside the gene matches: 15. CDR3 length: 18 residues. Germline lookup yields CDR1 SGHTA and CDR2 FQGNSA. The DNA of the CDR3 is TGTGCCAGCAGCGCGTATTTTGGGACAGGGGTATGGTCCGGGGAGCTGTTTTTT. Its protein product is CASSAYFGTGVWSGELFF.

J is TRBJ1-6 and V is TRBV4-3; D perhaps matches TRBD1 (5 bases). Germline CDR1 and CDR2: LGHNA and YSLEER. This CDR3 region has 14 residues. V gave up 0 bases and J gave up 14 bases, with 14 bases separating them. This chain's CDR3 is CASSQDSGDITLHF. CDR3 bases: TGCGCCAGCAGCCAAGATTCGGGGGATATCACCCTCCACTTT.

Worth noting for this clone: The same CDR3 also results from other DNA sequences found in this sample. The chain couples TRBV9 to TRBJ1-2, with D possibly being TRBD1 (5 bases). The CDR3 has 13 amino acids. The V end lost 0 bases, the J end lost 2 bases, and 5 bases lay between the germline ends. Germline V gene data show CDR1 as SGDLS and CDR2 as YYNGEE. DNA for the CDR3: TGTGCCAGCAGCGTAGGGGACAACTATGGCTACACCTTC. This gives the protein CASSVGDNYGYTF.